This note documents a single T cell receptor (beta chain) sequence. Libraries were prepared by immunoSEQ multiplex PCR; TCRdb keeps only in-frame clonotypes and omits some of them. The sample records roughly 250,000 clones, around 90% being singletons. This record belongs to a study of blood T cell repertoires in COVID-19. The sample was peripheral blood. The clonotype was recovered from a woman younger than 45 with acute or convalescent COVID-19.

CDR3 DNA sequence: TGTGCCAGCAGCACACCGGGACAGAATAGCAATCAGCCCCAGCATTTT. It encodes CASSTPGQNSNQPQHF. This chain links TRBV7-2 with TRBJ1-5; 7 bases match TRBD1. V was clipped by 5 bases and J by 0 bases; unmatched bases: 7. This CDR3 is built from 16 residues. Germline V lookup: CDR1 SGHTA, CDR2 FQGNSA.